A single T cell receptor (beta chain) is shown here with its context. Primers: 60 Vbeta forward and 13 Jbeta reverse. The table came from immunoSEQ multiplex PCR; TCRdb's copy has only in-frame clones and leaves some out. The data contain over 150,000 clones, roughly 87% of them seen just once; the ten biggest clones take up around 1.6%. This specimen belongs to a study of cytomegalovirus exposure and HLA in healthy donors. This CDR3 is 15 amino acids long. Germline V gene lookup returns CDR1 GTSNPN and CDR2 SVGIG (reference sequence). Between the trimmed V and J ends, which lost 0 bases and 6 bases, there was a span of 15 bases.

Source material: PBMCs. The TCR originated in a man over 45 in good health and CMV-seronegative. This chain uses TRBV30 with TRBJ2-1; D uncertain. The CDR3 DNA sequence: TGTGCCTGGAGTGTACGGCGGCCGCTCGGCAATGAGCAGTTCTTC. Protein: CAWSVRRPLGNEQFF.